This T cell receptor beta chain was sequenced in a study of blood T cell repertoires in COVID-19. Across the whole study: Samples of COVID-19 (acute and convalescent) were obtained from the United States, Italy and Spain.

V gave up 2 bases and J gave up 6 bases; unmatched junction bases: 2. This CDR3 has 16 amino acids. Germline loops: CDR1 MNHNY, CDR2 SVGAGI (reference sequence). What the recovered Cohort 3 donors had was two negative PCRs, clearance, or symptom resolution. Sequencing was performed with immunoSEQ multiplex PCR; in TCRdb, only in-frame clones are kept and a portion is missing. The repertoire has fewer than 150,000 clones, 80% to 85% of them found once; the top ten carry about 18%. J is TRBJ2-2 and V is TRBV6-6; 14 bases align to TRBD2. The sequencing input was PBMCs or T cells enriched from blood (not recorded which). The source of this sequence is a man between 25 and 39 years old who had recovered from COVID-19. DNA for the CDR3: TGTGCCAGCAGTTACCTGGGACTAGCGGGAGCCGGGGAGCTGTTTTTT. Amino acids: CASSYLGLAGAGELFF.